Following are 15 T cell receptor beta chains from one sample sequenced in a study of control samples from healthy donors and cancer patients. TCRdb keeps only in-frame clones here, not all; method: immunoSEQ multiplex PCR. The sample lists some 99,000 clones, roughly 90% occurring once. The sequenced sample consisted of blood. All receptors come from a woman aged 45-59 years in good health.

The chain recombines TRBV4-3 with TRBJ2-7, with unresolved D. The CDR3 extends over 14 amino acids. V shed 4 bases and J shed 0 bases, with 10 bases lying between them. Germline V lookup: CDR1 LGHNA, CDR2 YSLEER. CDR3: CASSLFQASYEQYV. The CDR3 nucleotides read TGCGCCAGCAGCCTATTCCAGGCCTCCTACGAGCAGTACGTC.

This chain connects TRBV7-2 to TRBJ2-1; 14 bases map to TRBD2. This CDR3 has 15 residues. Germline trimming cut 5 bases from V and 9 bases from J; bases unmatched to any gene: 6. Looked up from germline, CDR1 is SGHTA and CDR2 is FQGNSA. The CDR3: CASSPTSGRAPEQFF. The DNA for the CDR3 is TGTGCCAGCAGCCCGACTAGCGGGAGGGCCCCTGAGCAGTTCTTC.

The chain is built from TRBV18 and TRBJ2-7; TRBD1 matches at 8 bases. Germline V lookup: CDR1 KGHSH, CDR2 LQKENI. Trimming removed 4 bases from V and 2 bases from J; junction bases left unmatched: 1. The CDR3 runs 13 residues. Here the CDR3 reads CASSRTGTYEQYF. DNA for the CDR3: TGTGCCAGCTCACGGACAGGGACCTACGAGCAGTACTTC.

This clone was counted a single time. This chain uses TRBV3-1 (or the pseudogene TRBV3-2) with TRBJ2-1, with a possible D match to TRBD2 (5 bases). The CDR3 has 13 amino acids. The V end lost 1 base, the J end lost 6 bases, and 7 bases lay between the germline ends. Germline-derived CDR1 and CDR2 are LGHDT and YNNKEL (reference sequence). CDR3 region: CASSQAGSNEQFF. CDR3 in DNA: TGTGCCAGCAGCCAAGCGGGGTCCAATGAGCAGTTCTTC.

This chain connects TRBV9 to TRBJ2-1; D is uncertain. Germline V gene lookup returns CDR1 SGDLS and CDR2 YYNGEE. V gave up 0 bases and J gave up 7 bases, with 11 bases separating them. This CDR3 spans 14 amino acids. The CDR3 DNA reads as TGTGCCAGCAGCGTAGGCGCTAGTTTGAATGAGCAGTTCTTC. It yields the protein CASSVGASLNEQFF.

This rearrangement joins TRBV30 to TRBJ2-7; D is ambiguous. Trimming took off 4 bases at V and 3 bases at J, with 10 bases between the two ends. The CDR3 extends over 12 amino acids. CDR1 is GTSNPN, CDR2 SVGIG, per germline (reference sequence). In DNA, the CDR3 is TGTGCCTGGATTGCGAGGAGCTACGAGCAGTACTTC. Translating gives CAWIARSYEQYF.

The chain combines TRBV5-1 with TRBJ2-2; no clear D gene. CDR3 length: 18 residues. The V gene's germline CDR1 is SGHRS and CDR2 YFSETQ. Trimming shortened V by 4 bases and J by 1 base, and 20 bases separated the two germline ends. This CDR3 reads CASSRRPKGVVNTGELFF. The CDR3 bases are TGCGCCAGCAGCCGTAGGCCAAAGGGTGTGGTGAACACCGGGGAGCTGTTTTTT.

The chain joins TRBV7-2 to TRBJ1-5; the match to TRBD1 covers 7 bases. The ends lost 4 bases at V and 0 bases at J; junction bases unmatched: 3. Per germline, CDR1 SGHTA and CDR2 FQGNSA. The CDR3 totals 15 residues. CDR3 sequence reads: CASSWDSYSNQPQHF. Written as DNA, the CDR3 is TGTGCCAGCAGCTGGGACAGTTATAGCAATCAGCCCCAGCATTTT.

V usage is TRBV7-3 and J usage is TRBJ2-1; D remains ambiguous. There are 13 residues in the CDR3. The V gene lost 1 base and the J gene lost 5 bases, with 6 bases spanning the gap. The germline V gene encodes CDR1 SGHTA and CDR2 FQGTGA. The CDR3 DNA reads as TGTGCCAGCAGCTTAAGCAGAAACAATGAGCAGTTCTTC. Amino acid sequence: CASSLSRNNEQFF.

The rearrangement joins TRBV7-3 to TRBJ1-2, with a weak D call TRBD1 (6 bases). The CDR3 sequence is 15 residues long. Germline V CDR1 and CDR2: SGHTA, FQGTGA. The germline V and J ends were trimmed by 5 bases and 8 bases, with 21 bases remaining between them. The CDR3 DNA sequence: TGTGCCAGCAGCCCAGCCACTCGGACAGCTCTAGGCTACACCTTC. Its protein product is CASSPATRTALGYTF. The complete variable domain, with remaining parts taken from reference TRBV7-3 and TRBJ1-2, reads GAGVSQTPSNKVTEKGKYVELRCDPISGHTALYWYRQSLGQGPEFLIYFQGTGAADDSGLPNDRFFAVRPEGSVSTLKIQRTERGDSAVYLCASSPATRTALGYTFGSGTRLTVV.

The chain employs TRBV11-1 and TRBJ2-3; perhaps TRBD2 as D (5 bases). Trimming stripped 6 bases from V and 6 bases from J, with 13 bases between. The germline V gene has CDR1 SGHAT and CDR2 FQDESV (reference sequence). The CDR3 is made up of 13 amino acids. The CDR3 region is CASSITSWDTQYF. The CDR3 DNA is TGTGCCAGCAGTATCACTAGTTGGGATACGCAGTATTTT.

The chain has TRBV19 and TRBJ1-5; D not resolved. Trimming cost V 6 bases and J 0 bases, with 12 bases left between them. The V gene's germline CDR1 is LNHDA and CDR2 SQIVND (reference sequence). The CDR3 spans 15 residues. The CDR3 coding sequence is TGTGCCAGTAGGAAAGAAGACTATAGCAATCAGCCCCAGCATTTT. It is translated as CASRKEDYSNQPQHF.

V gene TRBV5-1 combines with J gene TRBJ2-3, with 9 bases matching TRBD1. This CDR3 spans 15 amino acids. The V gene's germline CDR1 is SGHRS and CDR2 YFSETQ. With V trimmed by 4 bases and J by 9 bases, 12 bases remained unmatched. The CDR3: CASSGVLQGARTQYF. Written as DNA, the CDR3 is TGCGCCAGCAGCGGCGTTTTACAGGGGGCACGAACGCAGTATTTT.

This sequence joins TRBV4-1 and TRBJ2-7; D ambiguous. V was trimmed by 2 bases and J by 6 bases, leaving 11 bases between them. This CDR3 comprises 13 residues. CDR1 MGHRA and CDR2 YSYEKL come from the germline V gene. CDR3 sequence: CASSQRTFGEQYF. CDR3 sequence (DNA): TGCGCCAGCAGCCAACGGACCTTTGGCGAGCAGTACTTC.

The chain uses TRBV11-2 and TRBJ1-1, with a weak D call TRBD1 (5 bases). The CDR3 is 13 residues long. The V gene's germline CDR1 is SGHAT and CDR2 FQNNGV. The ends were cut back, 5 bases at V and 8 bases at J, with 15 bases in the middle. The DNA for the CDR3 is TGTGCCAGCAGCCCTGGACGGGGACTGGAAGCTTTCTTT. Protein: CASSPGRGLEAFF.